These 21 T cell receptor beta chains were all obtained from the same sample, sequenced in a study of radiotherapy plus CTLA-4 blockade in lung cancer. Assay used: immunoSEQ multiplex PCR; TCRdb lists only in-frame clones, some missing. The table has 85,000 to 90,000 clones, approximately 86% seen once. Sequences were derived from peripheral blood, sampled from a patient treated with radiotherapy plus ipilimumab. Receptors were obtained from a human donor with non-small cell lung cancer that progressed on radiotherapy plus ipilimumab.

The chain joins TRBV7-2 to TRBJ1-2; TRBD1 matches 8 bases. Trimming at V came to 0 bases and at J to 2 bases, leaving 5 bases not matched to a gene. There are 16 residues in the CDR3. CDR1 and CDR2 from the germline V gene are SGHTA and FQGNSA. This CDR3 reads CASSLAGDRRNYGYTF. In nucleotides, the CDR3 is TGTGCCAGCAGCTTAGCCGGGGACAGGAGAAACTATGGCTACACCTTC. Using reference TRBV7-2 and TRBJ1-2 for the parts outside the CDR3, the full variable domain is GAGVSQSPSNKVTEKGKDVELRCDPISGHTALYWYRQSLGQGLEFLIYFQGNSAPDKSGLPSDRFSAERTGGSVSTLTIQRTQQEDSAVYLCASSLAGDRRNYGYTFGSGTRLTVV.

The chain is built from TRBV11-2 and TRBJ2-5, with 7 bases lining up with TRBD1. The germline V gene encodes CDR1 SGHAT and CDR2 FQNNGV. V trimming: 4 bases; J trimming: 0 bases; junction bases outside the gene matches: 11. This CDR3 is built from 17 residues. Here the CDR3 reads CASSSPRDSAYQETQYF. The CDR3 DNA sequence: TGTGCCAGCAGCTCCCCCCGGGACAGCGCGTACCAAGAGACCCAGTACTTC. The entire variable domain, with the rest obtained from reference TRBV11-2 and TRBJ2-5, is as follows: EAGVAQSPRYKIIEKRQSVAFWCNPISGHATLYWYQQILGQGPKLLIQFQNNGVVDDSQLPKDRFSAERLKGVDSTLKIQPAKLEDSAVYLCASSSPRDSAYQETQYFGPGTRLLVL.

J is TRBJ2-7 and V is TRBV27, with D hard to call. Looked up from germline, CDR1 is MNHEY and CDR2 is SMNVEV (reference sequence). V gave up 5 bases and J gave up 6 bases, with 14 bases separating them. The CDR3 contains 13 residues. The CDR3 nucleotides read TGTGCCAGCAGTCCCCTCGGGTCATCCGAGCAGTACTTC. Translating gives CASSPLGSSEQYF.

J is TRBJ2-5 and V is TRBV6-5; D uncertain. This CDR3 contains 13 residues. The ends were cut back, 2 bases at V and 3 bases at J, with 7 bases in the middle. Germline V gene sequence: CDR1 MNHEY, CDR2 SVGAGI. CDR3 residues: CASSYLGKETQYF. The CDR3 region has the DNA TGTGCCAGCAGTTACCTCGGAAAAGAGACCCAGTACTTC.

The J gene is TRBJ2-1, the V gene TRBV5-1; TRBD1 or TRBD2 may be the D gene (5 bases each). This CDR3 contains 16 residues. Trimming removed 2 bases from V and 8 bases from J, with 20 bases in between. Germline-derived CDR1 and CDR2 are SGHRS and YFSETQ. The CDR3 nucleotides read TGCGCCAGCAGCTTTTCGACCCGGGACCTCGCGGATGAGCAGTTCTTC. Encoded protein: CASSFSTRDLADEQFF.

This clone was seen just once. The genes are TRBV5-1 and TRBJ2-1; TRBD2 aligns across 14 bases. Germline V gene sequence: CDR1 SGHRS, CDR2 YFSETQ. The CDR3 totals 16 residues. V trimming: 4 bases; J trimming: 5 bases; junction bases outside the gene matches: 5. CDR3 protein: CASSAGTSGRNNEQFF. The CDR3 coding sequence is TGCGCCAGCAGCGCCGGGACTAGCGGGAGAAACAATGAGCAGTTCTTC.

The gene calls are TRBV4-2 and TRBJ2-1; 13 bases are shared with TRBD2. Germline-derived CDR1 and CDR2 are LGHNA and YNFKEQ. This CDR3 is built from 19 residues. V shed 4 bases, J shed 0 bases, and the junction held 9 bases outside the gene matches. CDR3 sequence (DNA): TGTGCCAGCAGCCTCACCGGGACTAGCGGGACTCGCTCCTACAATGAGCAGTTCTTC. This encodes CASSLTGTSGTRSYNEQFF.

The rearrangement joins TRBV2 to TRBJ2-3; 13 bases agree with TRBD2. V dropped 6 bases and J dropped 6; count of bases not matched to a gene: 6. CDR1 is SNHLY, CDR2 FYNNEI, per germline. The length of the CDR3 is 15 residues. The DNA of the CDR3 is TGTGCCAGCAGGCCGGGACTAGCGGGAATTGATACGCAGTATTTT. Protein product: CASRPGLAGIDTQYF.

The chain is built from TRBV6-1 and TRBJ2-1; 7 bases map to TRBD2. Germline V CDR1 and CDR2: MNHNS, SASEGT. The junction had 12 bases not matched to a gene; V was cut back by 3 bases and J by 7 bases. The CDR3 runs 16 residues. Here the CDR3 reads CASSDGGGRPWNEQFF. For the CDR3, the DNA is TGTGCCAGCAGTGACGGGGGAGGGCGCCCGTGGAATGAGCAGTTCTTC.

The J gene is TRBJ2-6, the V gene TRBV19; 10 bases map to TRBD1. J was trimmed by 0 bases and V by 5 bases; bases with no gene match: 10. Germline V gives CDR1 LNHDA, CDR2 SQIVND (reference sequence). This CDR3 has 19 residues. The CDR3, as DNA: TGTGCCAGTAGTTTAGGGACAGGGGCCGCCATCTCTGGGGCCAACGTCCTGACTTTC. It yields the protein CASSLGTGAAISGANVLTF.

The chain is built from TRBV7-8 and TRBJ2-5, with 11 bases that match TRBD2. V lost 1 base and J lost 1; bases outside the gene matches: 8. This CDR3 is built from 18 residues. Germline V CDR1 and CDR2: SGHVS, FQNEAQ. DNA for the CDR3: TGTGCCAGCAGCTTAGGCCTAGCGGGGGGTCCCCTCCAAGAGACCCAGTACTTC. Residues: CASSLGLAGGPLQETQYF. Together with reference TRBV7-8 and TRBJ2-5, the CDR3 gives the full variable domain: GAGVSQSPRYKVAKRGQDVALRCDPISGHVSLFWYQQALGQGPEFLTYFQNEAQLDKSGLPSDRFFAERPEGSVSTLKIQRTQQEDSAVYLCASSLGLAGGPLQETQYFGPGTRLLVL.

This clone appeared once. The chain combines TRBV12-5 with TRBJ2-3; possibly TRBD2 for D (7 bases). Per germline, CDR1 LGHNT and CDR2 FRNRAP. CDR3 length equals 16 residues. V was cut by 1 base and J by 4 bases, with 15 bases left in between. DNA for the CDR3: TGTGCTAGTGGTTTGGCTAAGGGGGGGGCCTCAGATACGCAGTATTTT. Its protein product is CASGLAKGGASDTQYF.

This chain connects TRBV11-3 to TRBJ1-1, with D unresolved. Per the germline V gene, CDR1 is SGHNT and CDR2 is YENEEA. The CDR3 is 15 residues long. The ends were cut back, 1 base at V and 4 bases at J, with 13 bases in the middle. DNA for the CDR3: TGTGCCAGCAGCTTAGGGGGTCCGCTACTCACTGAAGCTTTCTTT. It encodes CASSLGGPLLTEAFF.

The chain employs TRBV6-6 and TRBJ1-2; D remains ambiguous. The CDR3 length is 11 residues. Between the trimmed V and J ends, which lost 7 bases and 3 bases, there was a span of 6 bases. Germline V gene data show CDR1 as MNHNY and CDR2 as SVGAGI (reference sequence). The CDR3 loop reads CASNRDYGYTF. The CDR3 region has the DNA TGTGCCAGCAATCGGGACTATGGCTACACCTTC.

The chain carries TRBV4-1 and TRBJ1-2; D is uncertain. Germline lookup yields CDR1 MGHRA and CDR2 YSYEKL. V lost 3 bases and J 5 bases, leaving 13 bases between the germline ends. The CDR3 totals 14 residues. Here the CDR3 reads CASSQLFGEYGYTF. CDR3 DNA: TGCGCCAGCAGCCAGCTGTTTGGGGAGTATGGCTACACCTTC.

The table lists this clone with a count of one. V usage is TRBV5-4 and J usage is TRBJ2-3, with 9 positions matching TRBD2. The germline V gene encodes CDR1 SGHNT and CDR2 YYREEE (reference sequence). CDR3 length: 17 residues. V lost 1 base and J lost 0; bases outside the gene matches: 6. Here the CDR3 reads CASSLLSGGPSTDTQYF. The CDR3 DNA sequence: TGTGCCAGCAGCTTGCTTAGCGGGGGCCCTAGCACAGATACGCAGTATTTT.

The gene calls are TRBV28 and TRBJ1-5; D may be TRBD1 (6 bases). Germline CDR1 MDHEN, CDR2 SYDVKM. Trimming took 3 bases from V and 7 from J, leaving 13 bases between them. The CDR3 has 14 residues. The CDR3 DNA reads as TGTGCCAGCAGTTTGATGGGGGCCTCACAGCCCCAGCATTTT. Translating gives CASSLMGASQPQHF. The full variable domain, its missing parts supplied by reference TRBV28 and TRBJ1-5, is DVKVTQSSRYLVKRTGEKVFLECVQDMDHENMFWYRQDPGLGLRLIYFSYDVKMKEKGDIPEGYSVSREKKERFSLILESASTNQTSMYLCASSLMGASQPQHFGDGTRLSIL.

The CDR3 sequence: CASSPPGQGIYGYTF. CDR3 nucleotides: TGTGCCAGCTCACCACCGGGACAGGGAATCTATGGCTACACCTTC. V and J are TRBV18 and TRBJ1-2, with 9 bases identical to TRBD1. Germline CDR1 and CDR2: KGHSH and LQKENI. With V trimmed by 0 bases and J by 4 bases, 3 bases remained unmatched. The CDR3 extends over 15 amino acids.

This clone appeared once. This chain joins TRBV6-5 and TRBJ2-4, with D maybe TRBD1 (5 bases). Per germline, CDR1 MNHEY and CDR2 SVGAGI. V was pared by 8 bases and J by 2 bases, with 16 bases between. The CDR3 spans 15 residues. CDR3 in amino acids: CASLFQSGTKNIQYF. CDR3 DNA: TGTGCCAGCCTTTTCCAATCAGGGACCAAAAACATTCAGTACTTC.

The chain couples TRBV4-1 to TRBJ1-5; D is uncertain. This CDR3 comprises 15 residues. V was shortened by 4 bases and J by 2 bases, with 12 bases between the two germline ends. CDR1 is MGHRA and CDR2 is YSYEKL in the germline V gene. The CDR3 sequence is CASSRTADGNQPQHF. The CDR3 region has the DNA TGCGCCAGCAGCCGCACGGCTGACGGCAATCAGCCCCAGCATTTT.

The genes are TRBV6-5 and TRBJ2-7; D gene uncertain. The V gene lost 10 bases and the J gene lost 2 bases, with 9 bases spanning the gap. Germline assignment: CDR1 MNHEY and CDR2 SVGAGI. The CDR3 extends over 11 amino acids. The CDR3 region has the DNA TGTGCCAACCTTTGGCCCTACGAGCAGTACTTC. Encoded protein: CANLWPYEQYF.